This TCR beta chain was identified during a study of identical twins. Points from the study as a whole: Excess low generation probability was seen in twin-shared out-of-frame alpha sequences. Not following the same donors, the study drew its conclusions from cross-sectional statistical analysis.

All donors were healthy Caucasians. Ten or more counts support this clonotype. What it binds is unknown. TCRdb re-derived calls from the 5' RACE reads in MiXCR, one entry per CDR3 protein. In the table there are about 260,000 distinct CDR3 sequences, 7% of which are singletons. Trimming removed 4 bases from V and 0 bases from J; junction bases left unmatched: 9. The CDR3 covers 17 residues. The data also belong to a second study, concerning yellow fever vaccine responses in identical twins.

The TCR originated in a woman between 18 and 30 years old in good health. Sequencing was done on a sample of memory (CD45RO+) T cells sorted from blood. The chain joins TRBV12-3 or TRBV12-4 to TRBJ1-5; 7 bases are shared with TRBD1. The CDR3 nucleotides are TGTGCCAGCAGTTGGGGGAGGGGGACAGATAGCAATCAGCCCCAGCATTTT. The encoded protein is CASSWGRGTDSNQPQHF.